Listed below are T cell receptor beta chains from one sample, sequenced in a study of cytomegalovirus exposure and HLA in healthy donors. Sequencing was performed with immunoSEQ multiplex PCR; in TCRdb, only in-frame clones are kept and a portion is missing. The repertoire holds about 160,000 clones, 65% to 85% seen once, with 4.5% in the top ten. The sequencing sample was made of PBMCs. All receptors come from a woman between 50 and 59 years old in good health and CMV-seropositive. Each CDR3 is given with its conserved first and last residue. Fields, in order: clone size, J gene, D gene, V gene, CDR3 DNA, CDR3 protein. The D gene is left open where the match is weak. Clone sizes are given selectively: once, few, many, or a class where the clone is expanded.

. TRBJ2-7 TRBD2 TRBV18 TGTGCCAGCTCACCAGCTAGCGGGCCTTACGAGCAGTACTTC CASSPASGPYEQYF
. TRBJ2-7 . TRBV5-5 TGTGCCAGCAGCTGGCTGGAGGGCGAGCAGTACTTC CASSWLEGEQYF
. TRBJ1-5 TRBD1 TRBV5-4 TGTGCCAGCAGCCCAGGCCCCCGGGACAGAAAGTGGGCGAGCAATCAGCCCCAGCATTTT CASSPGPRDRKWASNQPQHF
. TRBJ2-5 . TRBV18 TGTGCCAGCTCACCTGAGGTCTGGCGAGAGACCCAGTACTTC CASSPEVWRETQYF
. TRBJ2-3 TRBD2 TRBV7-3 TGTGCCAGCAGCTCAGGACTAGCGGGAGCGTCAGATACGCAGTATTTT CASSSGLAGASDTQYF
. TRBJ1-3 . TRBV9 TGTGCCAGCAGCGTAGGAGGAGCCTCTGGAAACACCATATATTTT CASSVGGASGNTIYF
once TRBJ2-3 . TRBV27 TGTGCCAGCAGTTTCGGCGGGCCGAGCACAGATACGCAGTATTTT CASSFGGPSTDTQYF
few TRBJ1-1 . TRBV27 TGTGCCAGCAGTCTAGGGGGGAACACTGAAGCTTTCTTT CASSLGGNTEAFF
. TRBJ1-5 . TRBV18 TGTGCCAGCTCAGCGGAGGACGGTCAGCCCCAGCATTTT CASSAEDGQPQHF
. TRBJ2-3 . TRBV6-1 TGTGCCAGCAGTGCGTACTACAGGGAGGGGGCAGATACGCAGTATTTT CASSAYYREGADTQYF
. TRBJ1-1 . TRBV7-2 TGTGCCAGCAGCTTAGTACAGGGTTGGGGCACTGAAGCTTTCTTT CASSLVQGWGTEAFF
. TRBJ2-3 . TRBV30 TGTGCCTGGAGTGTACGCGGGGTGACAGATACGCAGTATTTT CAWSVRGVTDTQYF
. TRBJ2-7 TRBD1 TRBV19 TGTGCCAGTAGTCCGACAGGGTCCTACGAGCAGTACTTC CASSPTGSYEQYF
. TRBJ2-7 . TRBV6-6 TGTGCCAGCAGAAGCTACTACGAGCAGTACTTC CASRSYYEQYF
. TRBJ2-1 TRBD2 TRBV7-2 TGTGCCAGCAGCCAACATATACTGAGCGGGGCGGAGAATGAGCAGTTCTTC CASSQHILSGAENEQFF
few TRBJ2-2 . TRBV6-4 TGTGCCAGCATCCAGGGATTTGATGGGGAGCTGTTTTTT CASIQGFDGELFF
. TRBJ2-7 . TRBV5-4 TGTGCCAGCAGCTCAGGACAAGGCTCGACCTACGAGCAGTACTTC CASSSGQGSTYEQYF
many TRBJ2-1 TRBD2 TRBV2 TGTGCCAGCAGTGTCCGGGACTATAACAATGAGCAGTTCTTC CASSVRDYNNEQFF
few TRBJ2-1 . TRBV6-1 TGTGCCAGCAGCCTTACTAGTGGTCCCTACAATGAGCAGTTCTTC CASSLTSGPYNEQFF
few TRBJ2-3 TRBD2 TRBV9 TGTGCCAGCAGCGTAGCCGGACTAGCGGCGGGAGGCGATACGCAGTATTTT CASSVAGLAAGGDTQYF
. TRBJ1-6 TRBD1 TRBV7-3 TGTGCCAGCAGCACAACGACAGGGGGGAATTCACCCCTCCACTTT CASSTTTGGNSPLHF
once TRBJ2-2 . TRBV15 TGTGCCACCAGCGCAACCCCAGGGGCCGGGGAGCTGTTTTTT CATSATPGAGELFF
. TRBJ1-2 . TRBV5-1 TGCGCCAGCAGCTTGGACAGGAACAACTATGGCTACACCTTC CASSLDRNNYGYTF
few TRBJ1-5 . TRBV2 TGTGCCAGCAGCCCCAGTCCCCCAATTTTGAGCAATCAGCCCCAGCATTTT CASSPSPPILSNQPQHF
. TRBJ2-5 . TRBV9 TGTGCCAGCAGCGTAGCTTCGGGATCTACGGAGACCCAGTACTTC CASSVASGSTETQYF
. TRBJ2-1 . TRBV11-3 TGTGCCAGCAGCTTAGGGAGTAACAATGAGCAGTTCTTC CASSLGSNNEQFF
. TRBJ2-2 . TRBV5-1 TGCGCCAGCAGCCTACCAATCGACACCGGGGAGCTGTTTTTT CASSLPIDTGELFF
. TRBJ1-2 . TRBV27 TGTGCCAGCAGGCAGGGGTATGGCTACACCTTC CASRQGYGYTF
. TRBJ1-6 TRBD1 TRBV5-1 TGCGCCAGCAGCAGACAGGGGGCGCCGAATTCACCCCTCCACTTT CASSRQGAPNSPLHF
few TRBJ1-4 . TRBV7-2 TGTGCCAGCAGCTTAGTCGGGGGGGCAGGGGAAAAACTGTTTTTT CASSLVGGAGEKLFF
. TRBJ2-5 TRBD1 TRBV7-3 TGTGCCAGCAGCTTAAACAGGGGAGAGACCCAGTACTTC CASSLNRGETQYF
. TRBJ2-7 TRBD2 TRBV10-3 TGTGCCATCAGTGAGGGCTGGGGTAGCGGGAACTACGAGCAGTACTTC CAISEGWGSGNYEQYF
. TRBJ1-6 TRBD1 TRBV7-9 TGTTCCAGCAGCCGTAGACTGGGACAGGGTGGTTCACCCCTCCACTTT CSSSRRLGQGGSPLHF
. TRBJ1-3 TRBD1 TRBV28 TGTGCCAGCAGTTTATCCCCGGGACAGACAAACACCATATATTTT CASSLSPGQTNTIYF
. TRBJ2-3 TRBD2 TRBV19 TGTGCCAGTACCTCGCGGACTAGCGGGGGGCTCGTAGATACGCAGTATTTT CASTSRTSGGLVDTQYF
. TRBJ1-2 . TRBV6-5 TGTGCCAGCAGTTACACCAACCGGGGCTATGGCTACACCTTC CASSYTNRGYGYTF
few TRBJ2-3 . TRBV5-1 TGCGCCAGCAGTCCTGGGCCCCGAGACACAGATACGCAGTATTTT CASSPGPRDTDTQYF
. TRBJ1-1 TRBD1 TRBV5-4 TGTGCCAGCAGCTTGCGGATAGGGACAGGGAACACTGAAGCTTTCTTT CASSLRIGTGNTEAFF
. TRBJ2-7 . TRBV7-2 TGTGCCAGCAGCTTAGAACCGGGAGACGTCTACGAGCAGTACTTC CASSLEPGDVYEQYF
. TRBJ2-3 . TRBV4-1 TGCGCCAGCAGCCAAGATGAGGCTAGCGCTACAGATACGCAGTATTTT CASSQDEASATDTQYF
. TRBJ2-4 . TRBV7-9 TGTGCCAGCAGCTTAGCGGGAGGCCAAAACATTCAGTACTTC CASSLAGGQNIQYF
. TRBJ1-3 TRBD1 TRBV28 TGTGCCAGCAGCCAACAGGGGTTTAGATACACCATATATTTT CASSQQGFRYTIYF
. TRBJ1-2 . TRBV5-1 TGCGCCAGCAGCTCAGGGGTCTATGGCTACACCTTC CASSSGVYGYTF
. TRBJ2-7 TRBD1 TRBV29-1 TGCAGCGTCCGGACAGGGCCCTACGAGCAGTACTTC CSVRTGPYEQYF